Sequencing of this TCR beta chain was carried out in a study of shared clonotypes between healthy human individuals. This CDR3 is 18 amino acids long. The germline V and J ends were trimmed by 2 bases and 0 bases, with 21 bases remaining between them. Germline values: CDR1 GTSNPN, CDR2 SVGIG (reference sequence). Here immunoSEQ multiplex PCR was the method, and the copy in TCRdb shows in-frame clones only, minus some. Seen here are around 2.3 million clones, approximately 94% observed once, and the top ten hold around 0.13%. The rearrangement uses TRBV30 and TRBJ2-3; D not certain. This receptor was taken from a man aged 18 to 30 in good health. The source material was naive CD4+ T cells sorted from blood. As for subset: CD45RA+ positively selected. The CDR3 region has the DNA TGTGCCTGGAGTCTTGGCAAGGTCGGCGGAGCTAGCACAGATACGCAGTATTTT. This gives the protein CAWSLGKVGGASTDTQYF. The full variable domain, with the rest looked up from reference TRBV30 and TRBJ2-3, is SQTIHQWPATLVQPVGSPLSLECTVEGTSNPNLYWYRQAAGRGLQLLFYSVGIGQISSEVPQNLSASRPQDRQFILSSKKLLLSDSGFYLCAWSLGKVGGASTDTQYFGPGTRLTVL.